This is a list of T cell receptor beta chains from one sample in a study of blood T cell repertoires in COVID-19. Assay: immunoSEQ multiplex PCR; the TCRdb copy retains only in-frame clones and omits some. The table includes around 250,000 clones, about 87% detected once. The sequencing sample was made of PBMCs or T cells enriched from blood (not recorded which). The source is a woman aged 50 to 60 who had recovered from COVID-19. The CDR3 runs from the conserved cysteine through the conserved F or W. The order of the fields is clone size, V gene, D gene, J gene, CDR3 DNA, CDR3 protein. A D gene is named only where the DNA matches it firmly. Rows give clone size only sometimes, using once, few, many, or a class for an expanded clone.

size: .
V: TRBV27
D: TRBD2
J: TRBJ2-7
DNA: TGTGCCAGCAGTTTACTAGGACTAGCGGGAGGGCCCATCTACGAGCAGTACTTC
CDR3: CASSLLGLAGGPIYEQYF

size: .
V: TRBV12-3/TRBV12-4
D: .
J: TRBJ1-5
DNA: TGTGCCAGCAGTTGGGCAGGCAATCAGCCCCAGCATTTT
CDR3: CASSWAGNQPQHF

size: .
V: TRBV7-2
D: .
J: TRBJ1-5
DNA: TGTGCCAGCAGCCAAAGGCCCGACAGGCAGCCCCAGCATTTT
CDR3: CASSQRPDRQPQHF

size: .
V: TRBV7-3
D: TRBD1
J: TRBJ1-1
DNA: TGTGCCAGCAGCTTACAAGGGGGCGCGAACACTGAAGCTTTCTTT
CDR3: CASSLQGGANTEAFF

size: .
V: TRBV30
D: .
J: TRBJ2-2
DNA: TGTGCCTGGAGTCGGGACCCCCGGGACTCGGACACCGGGGAGCTGTTTTTT
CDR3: CAWSRDPRDSDTGELFF

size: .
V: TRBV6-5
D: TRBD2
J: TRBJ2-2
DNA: TGTGCCCACGGGGCGGGAGGTACCGGGGAGCTGTTTTTT
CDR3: CAHGAGGTGELFF

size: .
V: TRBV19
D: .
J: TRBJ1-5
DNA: TGTGCCAGTAACACAGGGAGGGGACAGCCCCAGCATTTT
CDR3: CASNTGRGQPQHF

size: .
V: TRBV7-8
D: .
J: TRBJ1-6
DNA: TGTGCCAGCAGCTTACAACGGGGTTCCTATAATTCACCCCTCCACTTT
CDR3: CASSLQRGSYNSPLHF

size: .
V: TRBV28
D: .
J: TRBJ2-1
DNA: TGTGCCAGCAGCCTAACACAGATGGACTACAATGAGCAGTTCTTC
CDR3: CASSLTQMDYNEQFF

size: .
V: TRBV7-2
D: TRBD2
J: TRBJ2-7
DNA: TGTGCCAGCAGCTATAATGCCGGACTAGCGGGAGGGCCGAAGTACTTC
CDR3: CASSYNAGLAGGPKYF

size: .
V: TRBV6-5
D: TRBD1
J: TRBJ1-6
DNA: TGTGCCAGCAGTTCGGAAACAGGGGGCGATTCACCCCTCCACTTT
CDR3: CASSSETGGDSPLHF

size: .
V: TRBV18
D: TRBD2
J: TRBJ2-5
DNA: TGTGCCAGCTCACTGCGTAGCGGGAGTCCCGCCGAGACCCAGTACTTC
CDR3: CASSLRSGSPAETQYF

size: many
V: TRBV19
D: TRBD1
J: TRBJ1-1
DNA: TGTGCCAGTAGTATCTCGACAGGGCCCCGGAAAGCTTTCTTT
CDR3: CASSISTGPRKAFF